This TCR beta chain was documented in a study of cytomegalovirus exposure and HLA in healthy donors. Study-wide background: HLA-typed donors were the source of about 85 million unique TCRs, which an early data release held. The study's findings and limits: CMV serostatus was the sole immune exposure data available. DRB1 had the most TCR associations and HLA-C the fewest, a later analysis found, with rates varying by HLA locus.

The donors, nominally healthy at sampling, likely had unrecorded immune exposures. V was shortened by 1 base and J by 0 bases, with 10 bases between the two germline ends. Germline lookup yields CDR1 GTSNPN and CDR2 SVGIG (reference sequence). CDR3 length: 15 amino acids. PCR employed 60 Vbeta and 13 Jbeta primers. TCRdb's table, derived via immunoSEQ multiplex PCR, lists solely in-frame clones and lacks some. The sample lists around 190,000 clones; about 77% were seen once. On this clone itself: Antigen unknown.

The chain recombines TRBV30 with TRBJ1-3; D remains ambiguous. The sequenced sample was PBMCs. The source is a female donor in good health and CMV-seronegative. CDR3 region: CAWSDRAISGNTIYF. The CDR3, as DNA: TGTGCCTGGAGTGATCGAGCTATCTCTGGAAACACCATATATTTT.